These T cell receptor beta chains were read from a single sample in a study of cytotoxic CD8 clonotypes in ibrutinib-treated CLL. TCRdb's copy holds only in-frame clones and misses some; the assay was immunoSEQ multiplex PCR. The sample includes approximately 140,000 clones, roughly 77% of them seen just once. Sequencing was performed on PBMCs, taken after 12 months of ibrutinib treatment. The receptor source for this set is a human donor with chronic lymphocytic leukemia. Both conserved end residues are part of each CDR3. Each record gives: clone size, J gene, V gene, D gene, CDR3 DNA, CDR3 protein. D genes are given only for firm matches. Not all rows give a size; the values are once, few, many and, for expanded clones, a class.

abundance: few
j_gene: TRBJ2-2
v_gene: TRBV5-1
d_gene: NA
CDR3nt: TGCGCCAGCAGCCCTTTCGGGGAGACCGGGGAGCTGTTTTTT
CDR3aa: CASSPFGETGELFF

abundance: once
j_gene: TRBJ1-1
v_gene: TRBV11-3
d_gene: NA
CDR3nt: TGTGCCAGCAGCACCAGGGGAGGTGCTGAAGCTTTCTTT
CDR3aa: CASSTRGGAEAFF

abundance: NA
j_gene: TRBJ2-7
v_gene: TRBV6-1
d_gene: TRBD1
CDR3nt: TGTGCCAGCAGTGAACCGATCGGACAGGGGCTCAACTACGAGCAGTACTTC
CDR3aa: CASSEPIGQGLNYEQYF

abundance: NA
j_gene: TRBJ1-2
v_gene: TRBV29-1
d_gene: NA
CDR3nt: TGCAGCGTTGAAGATCTAGTCCGAAGGGACCAGGAGGGTAACTATGGCTACACCTTC
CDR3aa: CSVEDLVRRDQEGNYGYTF

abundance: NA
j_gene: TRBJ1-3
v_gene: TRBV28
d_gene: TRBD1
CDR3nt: TGTGCCAGCAGCCACGGGACAGCAGGAAACACCATATATTTT
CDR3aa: CASSHGTAGNTIYF

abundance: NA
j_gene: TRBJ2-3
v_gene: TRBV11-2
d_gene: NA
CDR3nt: TGTGCCAGCAGCTTAGATCAGGGACCCACAGATACGCAGTATTTT
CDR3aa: CASSLDQGPTDTQYF

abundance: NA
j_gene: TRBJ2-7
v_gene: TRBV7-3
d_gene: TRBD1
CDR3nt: TGTGCCAGCAGCCTGACCGGGACAGCCTCCTACGAGCAGTACTTC
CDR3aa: CASSLTGTASYEQYF

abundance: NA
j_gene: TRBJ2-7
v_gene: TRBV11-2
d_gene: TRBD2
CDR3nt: TGTGCCAGCAGCTACAGCGGGGGGTTCTCCTACGAGCAGTACTTC
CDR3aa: CASSYSGGFSYEQYF

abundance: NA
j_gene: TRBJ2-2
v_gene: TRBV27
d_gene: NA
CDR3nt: TGTGCCAGCAGTTTAGACAGAAACACCGGGGAGCTGTTTTTT
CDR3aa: CASSLDRNTGELFF

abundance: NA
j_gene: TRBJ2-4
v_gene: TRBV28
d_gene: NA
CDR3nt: TGTGCCAGCAGTTTCGTAGGGCTAGCTGGGGCCAAAAACATTCAGTACTTC
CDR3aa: CASSFVGLAGAKNIQYF

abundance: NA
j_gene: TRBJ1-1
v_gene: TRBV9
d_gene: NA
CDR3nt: TGTGCCAGCAGCGCAAACTCGGGACCTATGAACACTGAAGCTTTCTTT
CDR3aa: CASSANSGPMNTEAFF

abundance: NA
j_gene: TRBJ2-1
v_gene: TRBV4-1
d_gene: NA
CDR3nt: TGCGCCAGCGGATCCCGACTCCATAGTAATGAGCAGTTCTTC
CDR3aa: CASGSRLHSNEQFF

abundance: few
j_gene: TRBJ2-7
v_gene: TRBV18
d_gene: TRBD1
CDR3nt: TGTGCCAGCTCACCGGACAGGTCTGCGGACGAGCAGTACTTC
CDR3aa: CASSPDRSADEQYF

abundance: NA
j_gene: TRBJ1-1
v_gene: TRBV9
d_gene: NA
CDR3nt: TGTGCCAGCAGCGTAGCTGACACTGAAGCTTTCTTT
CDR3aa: CASSVADTEAFF

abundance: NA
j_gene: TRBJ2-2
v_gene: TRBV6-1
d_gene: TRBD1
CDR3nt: TGTGCCCGACAGGGGGCTTCGAACACCGGGGAGCTGTTTTTT
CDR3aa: CARQGASNTGELFF

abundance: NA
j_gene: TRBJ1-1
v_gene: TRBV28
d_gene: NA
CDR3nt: TGTGCCAGCAGTTCCGGGACAAGGAACACTGAAGCTTTCTTT
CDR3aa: CASSSGTRNTEAFF

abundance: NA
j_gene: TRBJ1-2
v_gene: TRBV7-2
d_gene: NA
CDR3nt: TGTGCCAGCAGCTTAGTTGGGGGCTCGGCTAACTATGGCTACACCTTC
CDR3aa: CASSLVGGSANYGYTF

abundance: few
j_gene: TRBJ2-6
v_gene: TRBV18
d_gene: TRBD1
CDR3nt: TGTGCCAGCTCCCGACAGGGGGCCTCTGGGGCCAACGTCCTGACTTTC
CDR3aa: CASSRQGASGANVLTF

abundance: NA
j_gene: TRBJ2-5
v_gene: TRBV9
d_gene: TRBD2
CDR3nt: TGTGCCAGCAGCGCCGACGCTCATAGCGGGGGGACTCAGACCCAGTACTTC
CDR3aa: CASSADAHSGGTQTQYF

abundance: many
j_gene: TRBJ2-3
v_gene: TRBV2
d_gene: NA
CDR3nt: TGTGCCACCTCCCTAAAGCAGCTCACAGATACGCAGTATTTT
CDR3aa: CATSLKQLTDTQYF

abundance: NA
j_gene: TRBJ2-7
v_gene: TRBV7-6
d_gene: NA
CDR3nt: TGTGCCAGCAGCTTATTCGACTACGAGCAGTACTTC
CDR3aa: CASSLFDYEQYF

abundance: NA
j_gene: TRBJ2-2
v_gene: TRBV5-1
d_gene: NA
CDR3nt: TGCGCCAGCAACCCACAGGGAACCACCGGGGAGCTGTTTTTT
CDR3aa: CASNPQGTTGELFF

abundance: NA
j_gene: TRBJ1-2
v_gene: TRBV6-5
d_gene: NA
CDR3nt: TGTGCCAGCGCGGACAGCTTCTATGGCTACACCTTC
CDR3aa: CASADSFYGYTF

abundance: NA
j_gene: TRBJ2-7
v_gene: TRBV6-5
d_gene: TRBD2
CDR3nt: TGTGCCACCCTAGCGGGGAGGGAGCAGTACTTC
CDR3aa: CATLAGREQYF

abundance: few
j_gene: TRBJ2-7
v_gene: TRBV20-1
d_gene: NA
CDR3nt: TGCAGTGCTAGGTTGAGTTACGAGCAGTACTTC
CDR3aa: CSARLSYEQYF

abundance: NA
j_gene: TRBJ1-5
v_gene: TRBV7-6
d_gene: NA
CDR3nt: TGTGCCAGCAGCTTAGACGAGGGTTTCAATCAGCCCCAGCATTTT
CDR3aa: CASSLDEGFNQPQHF

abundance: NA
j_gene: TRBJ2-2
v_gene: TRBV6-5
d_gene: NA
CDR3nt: TGTGCCAGCAGTTATTTCCCGGCCGGGGAGCTGTTTTTT
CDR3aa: CASSYFPAGELFF

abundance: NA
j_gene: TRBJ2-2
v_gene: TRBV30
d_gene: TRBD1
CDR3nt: TGTGCCTTTTACAGGGGGCTTAGGTACGCCGGGGAGCTGTTTTTT
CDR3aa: CAFYRGLRYAGELFF

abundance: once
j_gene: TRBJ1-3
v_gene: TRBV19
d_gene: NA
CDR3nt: TGTGCCACCAACCCGGCCGCCTCTGGAAACACCATATATTTT
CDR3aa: CATNPAASGNTIYF

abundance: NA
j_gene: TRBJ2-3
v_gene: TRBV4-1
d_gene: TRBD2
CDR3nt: TGCGCCAGCAGCCAAGAGTCTAGCGGGAGTGCAGATACGCAGTATTTT
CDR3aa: CASSQESSGSADTQYF

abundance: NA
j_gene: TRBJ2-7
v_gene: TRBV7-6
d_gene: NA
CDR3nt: TGTGCCAGCAGCTTGGGGATCAGTTACGAGCAGTACTTC
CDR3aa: CASSLGISYEQYF

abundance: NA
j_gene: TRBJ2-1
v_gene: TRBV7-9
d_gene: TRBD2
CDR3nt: TGTGCCAGCAGCTACCTAGCGGGGGTAGGCAATGAGCAGTTCTTC
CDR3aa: CASSYLAGVGNEQFF

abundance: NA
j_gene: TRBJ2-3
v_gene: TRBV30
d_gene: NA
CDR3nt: TGTGCCTGGAGTCCTTCACTAGGGGCAGATACGCAGTATTTT
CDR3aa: CAWSPSLGADTQYF

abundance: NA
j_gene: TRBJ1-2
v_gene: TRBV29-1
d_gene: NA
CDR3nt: TGCAGCGTTGCGGAGAACTTCTATGGCTACACCTTC
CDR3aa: CSVAENFYGYTF

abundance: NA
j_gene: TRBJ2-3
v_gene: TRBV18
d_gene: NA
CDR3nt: TGTGCCAGCTCACCGTCGCGGAGTGTGGTAACAGATACGCAGTATTTT
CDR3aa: CASSPSRSVVTDTQYF

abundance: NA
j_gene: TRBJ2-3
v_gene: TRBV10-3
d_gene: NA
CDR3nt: TGTGCCATCAGCTTGGGGAGCGATACGCAGTATTTT
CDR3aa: CAISLGSDTQYF

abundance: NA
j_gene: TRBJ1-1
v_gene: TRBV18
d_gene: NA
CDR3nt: TGTGCCAGCTCATTGGACATGGGAATGAACACTGAAGCTTTCTTT
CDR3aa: CASSLDMGMNTEAFF

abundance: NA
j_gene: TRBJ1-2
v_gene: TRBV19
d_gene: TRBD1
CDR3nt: TGTGCCAGTAGTATAGGGACAGGGGACATCTATGGCTACACCTTC
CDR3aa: CASSIGTGDIYGYTF

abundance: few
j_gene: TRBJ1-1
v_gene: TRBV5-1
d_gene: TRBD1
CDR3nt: TGCGCCAGCAGCAGGGACCCAGGGGGAAACACTGAAGCTTTCTTT
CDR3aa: CASSRDPGGNTEAFF

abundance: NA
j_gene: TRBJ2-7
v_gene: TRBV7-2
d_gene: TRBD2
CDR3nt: TGTGCCAGCAGCCGACTAGCGGGAGGGTCCTACGAGCAGTACTTC
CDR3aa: CASSRLAGGSYEQYF

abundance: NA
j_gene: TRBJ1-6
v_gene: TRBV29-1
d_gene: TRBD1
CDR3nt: TGCAGCGTTGAAGATCCCGTAGGGGGCGCGGACTCACCCCTCCACTTT
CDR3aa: CSVEDPVGGADSPLHF

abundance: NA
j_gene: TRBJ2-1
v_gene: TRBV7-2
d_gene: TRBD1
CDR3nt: TGTGCCAGCAGCATAGGGACAGGTCCTGAGCAGTTCTTC
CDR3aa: CASSIGTGPEQFF

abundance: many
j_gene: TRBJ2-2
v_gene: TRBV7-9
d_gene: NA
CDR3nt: TGTGCCAGCAGCTTACAGGGCACCGGGGAGCTGTTTTTT
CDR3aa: CASSLQGTGELFF

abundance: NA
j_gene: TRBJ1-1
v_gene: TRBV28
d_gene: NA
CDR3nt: TGTGCCAGCAGTTTATTTGGGAGCTTTGAAGCTTTCTTT
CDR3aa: CASSLFGSFEAFF

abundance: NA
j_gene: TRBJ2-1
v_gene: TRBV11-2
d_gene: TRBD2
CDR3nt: TGTGCCAGCAGCTTAGTAGCAGCGGGAGTCAATGAGCAGTTCTTC
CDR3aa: CASSLVAAGVNEQFF

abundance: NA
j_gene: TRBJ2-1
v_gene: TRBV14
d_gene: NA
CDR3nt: TGTGCCAGCAGCCAAGAATTAGGGGGTATTGGCGATGAGCAGTTCTTC
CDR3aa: CASSQELGGIGDEQFF

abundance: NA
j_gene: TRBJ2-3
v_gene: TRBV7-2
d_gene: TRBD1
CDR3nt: TGTGCCAGCAGCGGTCGGACAGGGGGTGCAGATACGCAGTATTTT
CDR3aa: CASSGRTGGADTQYF

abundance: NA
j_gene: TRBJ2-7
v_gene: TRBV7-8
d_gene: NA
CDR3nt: TGTGCCAGCAGCTTTGCGACCGGCTACGAGCAGTACTTC
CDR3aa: CASSFATGYEQYF

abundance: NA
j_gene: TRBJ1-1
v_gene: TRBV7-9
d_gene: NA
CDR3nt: TGTGCCAGCGGGGAGGGCCTCCAAGGTTTCTTT
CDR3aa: CASGEGLQGFF

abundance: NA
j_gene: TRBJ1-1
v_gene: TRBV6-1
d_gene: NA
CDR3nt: TGTGCCAGCAGTGAAAACGGAGGGAACACTGAAGCTTTCTTT
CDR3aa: CASSENGGNTEAFF

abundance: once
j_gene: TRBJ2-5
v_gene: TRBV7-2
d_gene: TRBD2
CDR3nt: TGTGCCAGCAGCTTAGCAGTCCGGCGGGGGGGCGGAGAGACCCAGTACTTC
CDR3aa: CASSLAVRRGGGETQYF

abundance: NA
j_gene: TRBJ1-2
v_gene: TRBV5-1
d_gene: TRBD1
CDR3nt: TGCGCCAGCAGCTTCGACAGGGTAGGCGGCTACACCTTC
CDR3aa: CASSFDRVGGYTF